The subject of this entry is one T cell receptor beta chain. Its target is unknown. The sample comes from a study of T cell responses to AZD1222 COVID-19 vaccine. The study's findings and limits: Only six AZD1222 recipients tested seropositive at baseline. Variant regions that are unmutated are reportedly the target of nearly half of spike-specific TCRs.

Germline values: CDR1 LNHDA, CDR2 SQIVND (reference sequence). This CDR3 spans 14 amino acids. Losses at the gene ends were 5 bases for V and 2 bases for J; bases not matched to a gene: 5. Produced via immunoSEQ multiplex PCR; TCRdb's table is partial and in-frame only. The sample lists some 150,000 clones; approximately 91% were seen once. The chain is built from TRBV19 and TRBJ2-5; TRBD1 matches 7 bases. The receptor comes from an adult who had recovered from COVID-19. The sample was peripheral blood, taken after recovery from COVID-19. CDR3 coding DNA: TGTGCCAGTAGTGTTACAGGGGTTCAAGAGACCCAGTACTTC. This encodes CASSVTGVQETQYF.